This TCR beta chain was sequenced during a study of shared clonotypes between healthy human individuals. Over several immunoSEQ plates, each subset's genomic DNA was distributed in even portions. The assay was immunoSEQ multiplex PCR, and TCRdb's table has in-frame clones only and misses some. The data contain about 2 million clones, 85% to 95% of them singletons. The germline V gene has CDR1 MNHEY and CDR2 SVGAGI. V was cut by 2 bases and J by 7 bases, with 8 bases left in between. This CDR3 has 13 amino acids. The chain uses TRBV6-5 and TRBJ2-2; no clear D gene. Sample: naive CD4+ T cells sorted from blood. As for subset: CD45RA+ positively selected. The clonotype originates from a man between 18 and 35 years old in good health. DNA of the CDR3: TGTGCCAGCAGTTACGCTGACCACGGGGAGCTGTTTTTT. Protein sequence: CASSYADHGELFF.